This T cell receptor (beta chain) appears in the sequencing data of a study of T cells in Graves' hyperthyroidism and ophthalmopathy. Study results and limitations: Most expanded thyroid clonotypes above 0.001 recurred in blood.

TCR beta CDR3 regions were amplified from RNA transcripts. RT-PCR in the first round (using the HTBI primer set) targeted the TCR CDR3. TCRdb independently ran MiXCR on the multiplex PCR reads; one entry per CDR3 protein. The sample contains about 420,000 distinct CDR3 sequences, approximately 14% of which appear only once. The CDR3 is 15 residues long. Germline CDR1 is SGHVS and CDR2 is FQNEAQ. V was pared by 1 base and J by 3 bases, with 9 bases between. This clonotype has at least ten counts. The target antigen is unknown. Sequenced material: blood. V and J are TRBV7-8 and TRBJ1-4, with D perhaps TRBD1 (5 bases). The sequence was collected from a woman under 30 with Graves' hyperthyroidism. CDR3 region: CASSLGPGANEKLFF. The CDR3 DNA reads as TGTGCCAGCAGCTTAGGACCGGGGGCTAATGAAAAACTGTTTTTT.